One and the same sample provided the 6 T cell receptor beta chains below, sequenced in a study of control samples from healthy donors and cancer patients. The data were produced by immunoSEQ multiplex PCR, yet TCRdb's version contains in-frame clones alone and is incomplete. The sample consists of about 180,000 clones, around 90% of them appearing once. Sequenced sample: blood. These receptors all come from a woman aged 45-65 years in good health.

The CDR3 reads CASSPHRHGGPQHF. CDR3 nucleotides: TGTGCCAGCAGCCCCCACCGCCATGGCGGACCCCAGCATTTT. J is TRBJ1-5 and V is TRBV7-2; D is undetermined. CDR3 length: 14 residues. CDR1 is SGHTA, CDR2 FQGNSA, per germline. V lost 5 bases to trimming and J lost 10 bases, with 18 bases between them.

CDR3 residues: CASSQDNGPTQYF. CDR3 DNA sequence: TGTGCCAGCAGCCAAGATAACGGTCCTACGCAGTATTTT. J is TRBJ2-3 and V is TRBV3-1 (or the pseudogene TRBV3-2); D uncertain. The germline gives CDR1 LGHDT, CDR2 YNNKEL (reference sequence). With 0 bases removed from V and 8 bases from J, the gap between germline ends came to 9 bases. The CDR3 is 13 residues long.

This chain uses TRBV5-1 with TRBJ2-3; 9 nucleotides match TRBD1. Per the germline V gene, CDR1 is SGHRS and CDR2 is YFSETQ. This CDR3 contains 15 residues. The trim removed 0 bases at V and 4 bases at J, leaving 3 bases unmatched. CDR3 nucleotide sequence: TGCGCCAGCAGCTTGGGACAGGGGGTGGCAGATACGCAGTATTTT. As protein: CASSLGQGVADTQYF.

As regards this clone: A read error may produce the germline difference seen at one junction end. The chain has TRBV7-7 and TRBJ2-1; 7 bases are a match to TRBD2. The CDR3 runs to 14 residues. The germline V gene encodes CDR1 SSHAT and CDR2 FNYEAQ (reference sequence). For the CDR3, the DNA is TGTGCTAGCAGCTTAATGGGGACTAACAATGAGCAGTTCTTC. This translates into CASSLMGTNNEQFF.

The chain has TRBV9 and TRBJ2-5; weak D call: TRBD2 (5 bases). Deletions cut 1 base from V and 4 bases from J, with 11 bases between. Germline CDR1 is SGDLS and CDR2 is YYNGEE. This CDR3 is built from 14 residues. As DNA, the CDR3 is TGTGCCAGCAGCGTATCGCGCCGGGGAGAGACCCAGTACTTC. Protein sequence: CASSVSRRGETQYF.

The CDR3 reads CASSPGQAGEALHF. For the CDR3, the DNA is TGCGCCAGCAGCCCAGGACAGGCAGGAGAGGCCCTCCACTTT. The chain is built from TRBV5-1 and TRBJ1-6; 7 positions agree with TRBD1. Per the germline V gene, CDR1 is SGHRS and CDR2 is YFSETQ. The J segment lost 14 bases and the V segment lost 4 bases, leaving 12 bases of the junction unmatched. The CDR3 contains 14 residues.